Following are 15 T cell receptor beta chains from one sample sequenced in a study of T cell repertoires in cytomegalovirus infection. TCRdb re-analysed the reads in MiXCR, keeping a single row per CDR3 protein. In the table there are about 250,000 distinct CDR3 sequences, roughly 12% of which are singletons. Sequences were obtained from PBMCs. Source of these receptors: a human donor in good health (CMV status not recorded). Some clones in this sample may be carry-over from other donors' samples.

This clonotype was detected a few times. The CDR3 DNA follows: TGTGCCAGCTCACTTCGACAGGGTGGTTCCTACGAGCAGTACTTC. As protein: CASSLRQGGSYEQYF. The genes are TRBV18 and TRBJ2-7; 7 nucleotides align to TRBD1. Germline values: CDR1 KGHSH, CDR2 LQKENI. J lost 1 base, V lost 4 bases, and 7 bases had no gene match. The CDR3 is made up of 15 amino acids.

This clonotype was seen many times. The chain joins TRBV7-2 to TRBJ2-5, with 8 bases aligning to TRBD2. CDR1 is SGHTA, CDR2 FQGNSA, per germline. There are 15 residues in the CDR3. The J segment lost 4 bases and the V segment lost 3 bases, leaving 7 bases of the junction unmatched. The CDR3 here is CASSLGSGTGETQYF. CDR3 DNA sequence: TGTGCCAGCAGCTTGGGTAGCGGGACCGGAGAGACCCAGTACTTC.

This clonotype showed up many times. The rearrangement uses TRBV7-2 and TRBJ2-7; D is ambiguous. CDR1 is SGHTA, CDR2 FQGNSA, per germline. This CDR3 has 14 residues. The V gene lost 1 base and the J gene lost 7 bases, with 14 bases spanning the gap. This CDR3 reads CASSLGSGNGEQYF. The DNA for the CDR3 is TGTGCCAGCAGCTTAGGAAGTGGAAATGGGGAGCAGTACTTC.

In this sample, this clonotype turned up a few times. The chain couples TRBV3-1 to TRBJ2-7; 8 nucleotides align to TRBD2. This CDR3 contains 13 residues. Germline values: CDR1 LGHDT, CDR2 YNNKEL (reference sequence). The ends lost 4 bases at V and 2 bases at J; junction bases unmatched: 1. This CDR3 reads CASSRRGAYEQYF. The CDR3 DNA follows: TGTGCCAGCAGCCGGCGGGGGGCCTACGAGCAGTACTTC.

This clonotype was seen a handful of times. CDR3 loop: CASSSGYNSPLHF. Here the CDR3 DNA reads TGTGCCAGCAGCTCAGGCTATAATTCACCCCTCCACTTT. The V call is TRBV7-9, the J call TRBJ1-6; D gene unclear. Looked up from germline, CDR1 is SEHNR and CDR2 is FQNEAQ (reference sequence). CDR3 size: 13 residues. V dropped 4 bases and J dropped 3 bases, with 4 bases sitting between them.

The chain recombines TRBV25-1 with TRBJ1-2; no firm D call. The CDR3 sequence is 12 residues long. In germline, CDR1 is MGHDK, CDR2 SYGVNS. V was pared by 3 bases and J by 7 bases, with 9 bases between. The CDR3 nucleotides read TGTGCCAGCAGTGAGTTGGGCATTGGCTACACCTTC. Its translation is CASSELGIGYTF.

The chain carries TRBV19 and TRBJ1-2; 11 nucleotides align to TRBD1. Trimming removed 6 bases from V and 6 bases from J; junction bases left unmatched: 6. The CDR3 is made up of 14 amino acids. Looked up from germline, CDR1 is LNHDA and CDR2 is SQIVND (reference sequence). The chain's CDR3 is CASRPRDRGNGYTF. The CDR3 bases are TGTGCCAGTAGACCTAGGGACAGGGGGAATGGCTACACCTTC. The variable domain in full, completed from reference TRBV19 and TRBJ1-2, reads DGGITQSPKYLFRKEGQNVTLSCEQNLNHDAMYWYRQDPGQGLRLIYYSQIVNDFQKGDIAEGYSVSREKKESFPLTVTSAQKNPTAFYLCASRPRDRGNGYTFGSGTRLTVV.

This clonotype was seen a handful of times. This chain joins TRBV12-3 or TRBV12-4 and TRBJ1-4; D possibly corresponds to TRBD1 (6 bases). Trimming removed 6 bases at V and 8 bases at J, with 13 bases between. CDR3 length: 13 amino acids. The CDR3 region is CASRMGGQEKLFF. The CDR3 DNA follows: TGTGCCAGCAGGATGGGGGGCCAGGAAAAACTGTTTTTT.

This clonotype was detected many times. The chain joins TRBV7-2 to TRBJ1-5; D is unresolved. Deletions cut 7 bases from V and 4 bases from J, with 17 bases between. Germline loops: CDR1 SGHTA, CDR2 FQGNSA. The CDR3 is 15 residues long. The CDR3, as DNA: TGTGCCAGCAACTCTCCCGGGGTTCCGAATCAGCCCCAGCATTTT. Translated, it gives CASNSPGVPNQPQHF.

The V call is TRBV19, the J call TRBJ2-7; tentatively, D is TRBD2 (6 bases). Germline V lookup: CDR1 LNHDA, CDR2 SQIVND (reference sequence). Deletions cut 3 bases from V and 3 bases from J, with 9 bases between. CDR3 size: 13 residues. CDR3 in amino acids: CASSIRTNYEQYF. CDR3 DNA sequence: TGTGCCAGTAGTATTAGGACTAACTACGAGCAGTACTTC.

This clonotype was seen at least ten times. The chain joins TRBV7-2 to TRBJ2-7, with unresolved D. Germline assignment: CDR1 SGHTA and CDR2 FQGNSA. Trimming took 1 base from V and 4 from J, leaving 8 bases between them. The CDR3 is 13 amino acids. The DNA for the CDR3 is TGTGCCAGCAGCTTAGGGCTGAAGTACGAGCAGTACTTC. Its translation is CASSLGLKYEQYF. Full variable domain (rest looked up from reference TRBV7-2 and TRBJ2-7): GAGVSQSPSNKVTEKGKDVELRCDPISGHTALYWYRQSLGQGLEFLIYFQGNSAPDKSGLPSDRFSAERTGGSVSTLTIQRTQQEDSAVYLCASSLGLKYEQYFGPGTRLTVT.

This clonotype was seen many times. The rearrangement joins TRBV7-9 to TRBJ2-1; unclear D gene. Looked up from germline, CDR1 is SEHNR and CDR2 is FQNEAQ (reference sequence). This CDR3 has 15 amino acids. Deletions cut 5 bases from V and 3 bases from J, with 14 bases between. The CDR3 DNA is TGTGCCAGCAGCCCCTCAGCAGCATTCTACAATGAGCAGTTCTTC. It codes for CASSPSAAFYNEQFF.

The chain has TRBV29-1 and TRBJ2-3; D unresolved. The CDR3 has 12 amino acids. CDR1 SQVTM and CDR2 ANQGSEA come from the germline V gene. Trimming cost V 4 bases and J 4 bases, with 9 bases left between them. The CDR3 DNA is TGCAGCGTTGTGCTACCCCCAGATACGCAGTATTTT. It encodes CSVVLPPDTQYF.

This clonotype was seen a few times. The chain has TRBV5-4 and TRBJ2-7; D possibly corresponds to TRBD2 (6 bases). Trimming shortened V by 0 bases and J by 2 bases, and 9 bases separated the two germline ends. The CDR3 consists of 14 residues. Germline CDR1 SGHNT, CDR2 YYREEE (reference sequence). As DNA, the CDR3 is TGTGCCAGCAGCTTGGATAGCGGCCCCTACGAGCAGTACTTC. Residues: CASSLDSGPYEQYF.

The V and J genes are TRBV19 and TRBJ2-3, with 9 positions matching TRBD2. The CDR3 consists of 16 residues. CDR1 is LNHDA, CDR2 SQIVND, per germline (reference sequence). V lost 3 bases and J lost 1; bases outside the gene matches: 5. The CDR3 loop is CASSIRAGGGTDTQYF. CDR3 sequence (DNA): TGTGCCAGTAGTATTCGTGCGGGAGGGGGCACAGATACGCAGTATTTT.